This T cell receptor beta chain was sequenced for a study of T cells in localized non-small cell lung cancer. Libraries were prepared by immunoSEQ multiplex PCR; TCRdb keeps only in-frame clonotypes and omits some of them. The table records around 16,000 clones, about 88% of them present only once. This CDR3 is 18 amino acids long. CDR1 SGHNT and CDR2 YYREEE come from the germline V gene (reference sequence). With V trimmed by 5 bases and J by 8 bases, 16 bases remained unmatched. The sample consisted of peripheral blood, taken before any cancer treatment. This receptor was identified in a female donor aged 60 or older with stage III squamous cell lung carcinoma. This chain joins TRBV5-4 and TRBJ2-1, with 13 bases fitting TRBD2. This CDR3 reads CASRSGLAGPSGRHEQFF. The CDR3 bases are TGTGCCAGCAGGTCGGGACTAGCGGGGCCCTCGGGGAGGCATGAGCAGTTCTTC.